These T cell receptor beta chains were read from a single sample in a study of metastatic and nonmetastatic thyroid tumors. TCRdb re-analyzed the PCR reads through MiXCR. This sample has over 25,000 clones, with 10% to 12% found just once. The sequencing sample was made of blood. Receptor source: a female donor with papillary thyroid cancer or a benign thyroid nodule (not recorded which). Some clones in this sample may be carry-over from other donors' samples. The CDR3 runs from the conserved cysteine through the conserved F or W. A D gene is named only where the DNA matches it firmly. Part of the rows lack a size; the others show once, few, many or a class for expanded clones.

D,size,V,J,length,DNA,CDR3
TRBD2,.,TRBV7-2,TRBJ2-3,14,TGTGCCAGCAGCTTAGGGGGAGGGGCAGATACGCAGTATTTT,CASSLGGGADTQYF
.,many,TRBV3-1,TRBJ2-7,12,TGTGCCAGCAGCCAATCTAGTAGCGAGCAGTACTTC,CASSQSSSEQYF
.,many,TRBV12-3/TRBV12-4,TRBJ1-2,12,TGTGCCAGCAGTTACCCCGACTATGGCTACACCTTC,CASSYPDYGYTF
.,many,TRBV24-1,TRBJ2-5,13,TGTGCCACCAGTGTCCCGGGGCGAGAGACCCAGTACTTC,CATSVPGRETQYF
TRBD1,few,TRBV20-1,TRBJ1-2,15,TGCAGTGCCGCCCCCACAGGGGGCCCTTCGGGGGGCTACACCTTC,CSAAPTGGPSGGYTF
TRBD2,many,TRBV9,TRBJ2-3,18,TGTGCCAGCAGCGACTTAGCGGGGAGTTTCCCTAGCACAGATACGCAGTATTTT,CASSDLAGSFPSTDTQYF
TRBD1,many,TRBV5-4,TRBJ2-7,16,TGTGCCAGCAGCCGGGGACAGGGAGACGTAGTGTACGAGCAGTACTTC,CASSRGQGDVVYEQYF
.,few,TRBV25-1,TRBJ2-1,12,TGTGCCAGCGGGGTAGGGCGAAATGAGCAGTTCTTC,CASGVGRNEQFF
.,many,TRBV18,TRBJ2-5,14,TGTGCCAGCTCACCTGGTGGGGGCTCAGAGACCCAGTACTTC,CASSPGGGSETQYF
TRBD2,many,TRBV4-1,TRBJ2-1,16,TGCGCCAGCAGCCAGCCGACTAGCGGGAGAGGCAGGGAGCAGTTCTTC,CASSQPTSGRGREQFF
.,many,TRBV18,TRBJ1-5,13,TGTGCCAGCTCACCACGAGTCAATCAGCCCCAGCATTTT,CASSPRVNQPQHF
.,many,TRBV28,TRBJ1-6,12,TGTGCCAGCAGTTCGGACAGTTCACCCCTCCACTTT,CASSSDSSPLHF
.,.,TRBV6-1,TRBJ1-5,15,TGTGCCAGCAGGCCGAGGTGGGGTAGTAATCAGCCCCAGCATTTT,CASRPRWGSNQPQHF
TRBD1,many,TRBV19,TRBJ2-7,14,TGTGCCAGTAGTGTCCGGGACAGACGCTACGAGCAGTACTTC,CASSVRDRRYEQYF
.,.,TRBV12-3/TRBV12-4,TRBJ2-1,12,TGTGCCAGCAGATTAGGGGGGAATGAGCAGTTCTTC,CASRLGGNEQFF
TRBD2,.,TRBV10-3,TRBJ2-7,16,TGTGCCATCAGTGAGACAAGAACTAGCGGGAGCTACGAGCAGTACTTC,CAISETRTSGSYEQYF
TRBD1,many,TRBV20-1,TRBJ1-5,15,TGCAGTGCCAGCAACAGGGGGCCGGGCAATCAGCCCCAGCATTTT,CSASNRGPGNQPQHF
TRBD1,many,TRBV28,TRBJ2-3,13,TGTGCCAGCACGACAGGGGACACAGATACGCAGTATTTT,CASTTGDTDTQYF
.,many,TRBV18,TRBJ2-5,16,TGTGCCAGCTCACCTGAGTGGGGACGGAGGCAAGAGACCCAGTACTTC,CASSPEWGRRQETQYF
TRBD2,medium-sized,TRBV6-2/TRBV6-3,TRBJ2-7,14,TGTGCCAGCACCCCGGGACTAGAGGGCTACGAGCAGTACTTC,CASTPGLEGYEQYF
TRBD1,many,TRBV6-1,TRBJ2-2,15,TGTGCCAGCAGTTATACAGGGGTAGGCACCGGGGAGCTGTTTTTT,CASSYTGVGTGELFF
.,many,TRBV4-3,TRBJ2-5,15,TGCGCCAGCAGCCATACCCTCCGGGACTCAGAGACCCAGTACTTC,CASSHTLRDSETQYF
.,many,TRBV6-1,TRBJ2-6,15,TGTGCCAGCAGATCAGGGTCTAGGGGGGCCAACGTCCTGACTTTC,CASRSGSRGANVLTF
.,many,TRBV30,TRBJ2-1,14,TGTGCCTCCAATGGCCCAGTGTCCTACAATGAGCAGTTCTTC,CASNGPVSYNEQFF
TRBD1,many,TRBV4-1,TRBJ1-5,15,TGCGCCAGCAGCCAGGGGGACAGCCCTCAATGGCCCCAGCATTTT,CASSQGDSPQWPQHF
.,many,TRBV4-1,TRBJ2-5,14,TGCGCCAGCAGCCAAGATATTAGTAGTGAGACCCAGTACTTC,CASSQDISSETQYF
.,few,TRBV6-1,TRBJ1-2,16,TGTGCCAGCAGACCCCAACCCACGGGATGGACTTATGGCTACACCTTC,CASRPQPTGWTYGYTF
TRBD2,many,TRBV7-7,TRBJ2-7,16,TGTGCTAGCAGCTTAGCGCGCCCGGGAGGGCCCCACGAGCAGTACTTC,CASSLARPGGPHEQYF
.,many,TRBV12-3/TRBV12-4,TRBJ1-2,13,TGTGCCAGCAGTTTAGACCCGAACTATGGCTACACCTTC,CASSLDPNYGYTF
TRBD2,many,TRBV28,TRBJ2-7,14,TGTGCCAGCAGTTTCTCGCGGGAGGGCGACGAGCAGTACTTC,CASSFSREGDEQYF
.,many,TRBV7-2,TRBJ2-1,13,TGTGCCAGCAGCTTAAAAGGCCCTAGCGAGCAGTTCTTC,CASSLKGPSEQFF
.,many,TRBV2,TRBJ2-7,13,TGTGCCAGCCGACCTGACACACCATACGAGCAGTACTTC,CASRPDTPYEQYF
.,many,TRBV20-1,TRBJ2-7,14,TGCAGTGCTAGAGATCGGGAGCCTTCGGTCGAGCAGTACTTC,CSARDREPSVEQYF
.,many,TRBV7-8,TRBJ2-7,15,TGTGCCAGCAGCGAAAATACAGGGAACGGGTACGAGCAGTACTTC,CASSENTGNGYEQYF
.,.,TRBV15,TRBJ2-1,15,TGTGCCACCAGCAGAGACCAACCGCGGCGGGGTGAGCAGTTCTTC,CATSRDQPRRGEQFF
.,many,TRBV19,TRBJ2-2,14,TGTGCCAGTATTTCGGACAGACGAACCGGGGAGCTGTTTTTT,CASISDRRTGELFF
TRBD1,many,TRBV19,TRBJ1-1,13,TGTGCCAGTAGTACACAGGGGGGTACTGAAGCTTTCTTT,CASSTQGGTEAFF
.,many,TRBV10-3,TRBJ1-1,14,TGTGCCATCAGTGTTTTTCCAGGGGACACTGAAGCTTTCTTT,CAISVFPGDTEAFF
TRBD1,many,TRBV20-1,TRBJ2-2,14,TGCAGTGCTGTTAGACAGGGGGGCCCCGGGGAGCTGTTTTTT,CSAVRQGGPGELFF
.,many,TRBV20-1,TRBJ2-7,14,TGCAGTGCTAGTCACTCAAGCGCCTCCTACGAGCAGTACTTC,CSASHSSASYEQYF
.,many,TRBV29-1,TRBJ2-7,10,TGCAGCGTTAAAGACTACGAGCAGTACTTC,CSVKDYEQYF
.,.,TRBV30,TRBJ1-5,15,TGTGCCTCGAGCGGTACCGTAGTGGGCAGTCAGCCCCAGCATTTT,CASSGTVVGSQPQHF
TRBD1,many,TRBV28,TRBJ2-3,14,TGTGCCAGCAGTGTGGACAGGTCCACAGATACGCAGTATTTT,CASSVDRSTDTQYF
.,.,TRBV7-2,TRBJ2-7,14,TGTGCCAGCAGCTTAGGTAGGGGAGCCTACGAGCAGTACTTC,CASSLGRGAYEQYF
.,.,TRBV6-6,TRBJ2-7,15,TGTGCCAGCAGTTACAGGTTAAGGAGCTCCTACGAGCAGTACTTC,CASSYRLRSSYEQYF
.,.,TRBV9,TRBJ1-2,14,TGTGCCAGCAGCGCTGGACACGGAAACTATGGCTACACCTTC,CASSAGHGNYGYTF
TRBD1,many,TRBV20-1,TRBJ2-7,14,TGCAGTGCTGTTCGGGGGACAGGGGGTGAAGAGCAGTACTTC,CSAVRGTGGEEQYF
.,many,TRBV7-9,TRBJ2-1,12,TGTGCCAGCAGCGCCCGGGACCGGGGGCAGTTCTTC,CASSARDRGQFF
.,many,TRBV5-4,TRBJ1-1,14,TGTGCCAGCAGCTTGGGAGGGGAGAACACTGAAGCTTTCTTT,CASSLGGENTEAFF
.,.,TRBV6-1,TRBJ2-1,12,TGTGCCGGCCGGGACTCCAACAATGAGCAGTTCTTC,CAGRDSNNEQFF
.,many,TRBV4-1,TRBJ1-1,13,TGCGCCAGCAGCCAAGTTTTCGGGGCTGAAGCTTTCTTT,CASSQVFGAEAFF
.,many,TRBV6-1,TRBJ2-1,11,TGTGCCAGCATTGTAGGGCGGGTGCAGTTCTTC,CASIVGRVQFF
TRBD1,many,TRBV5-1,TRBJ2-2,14,TGCGCCAGCAGCTTTGGGACAGGGATCGGGGAGCTGTTTTTT,CASSFGTGIGELFF
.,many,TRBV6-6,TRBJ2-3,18,TGTGCCAGCTCTGCGAAGGTTTACCCTAGCGTTAGCACAGATACGCAGTATTTT,CASSAKVYPSVSTDTQYF